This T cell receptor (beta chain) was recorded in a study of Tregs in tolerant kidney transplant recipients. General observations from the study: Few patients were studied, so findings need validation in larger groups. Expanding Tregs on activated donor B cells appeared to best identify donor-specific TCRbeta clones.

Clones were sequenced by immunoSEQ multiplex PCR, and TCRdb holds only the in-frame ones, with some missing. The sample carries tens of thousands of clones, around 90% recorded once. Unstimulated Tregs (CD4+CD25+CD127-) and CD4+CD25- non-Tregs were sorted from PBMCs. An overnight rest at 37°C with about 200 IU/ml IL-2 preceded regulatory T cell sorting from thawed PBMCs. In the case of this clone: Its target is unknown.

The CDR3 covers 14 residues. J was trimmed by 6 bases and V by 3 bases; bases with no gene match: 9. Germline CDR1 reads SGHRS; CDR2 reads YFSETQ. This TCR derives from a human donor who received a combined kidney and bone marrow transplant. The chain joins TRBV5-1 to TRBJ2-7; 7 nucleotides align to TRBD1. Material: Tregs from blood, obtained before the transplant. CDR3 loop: CASSSTQGQVEQYF. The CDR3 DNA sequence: TGCGCCAGCAGCTCAACACAGGGGCAGGTCGAGCAGTACTTC.